Shown below are 9 T cell receptor beta chains from a single sample sequenced in a study of cytomegalovirus exposure and HLA in healthy donors. The PCR used 60 Vbeta and 13 Jbeta primers. The data were produced by immunoSEQ multiplex PCR, yet TCRdb's version contains in-frame clones alone and is incomplete. Of some 150,000 clones listed, around 79% are singletons. Sequenced material: PBMCs. The source of these receptors is a man younger than 40 in good health and CMV-seropositive.

The rearrangement uses TRBV19 and TRBJ2-7, with 7 positions matching TRBD2. Trimming cost V 10 bases and J 1 base; bases outside gene matches: 4. CDR3 length: 12 residues. Looked up from germline, CDR1 is LNHDA and CDR2 is SQIVND (reference sequence). The CDR3 reads CATQRGSYEQYF. CDR3 in DNA: TGTGCCACCCAGCGGGGTTCCTACGAGCAGTACTTC.

This clone showed up just a few times. The CDR3 nucleotides read TGTGCCAGCAGCTGGGGGGGGAGGTCCTACGAGCAGTACTTC. It yields the protein CASSWGGRSYEQYF. The chain recombines TRBV5-8 with TRBJ2-7; TRBD2 aligns across 7 bases. Germline CDR1 SGHTS, CDR2 YDEGEE. V shed 3 bases and J 1 base; nucleotides not matched to a gene: 4. The CDR3 length is 14 residues.

The DNA for the CDR3 is TGTGCCTACTCCTTGGGGGGGTCCTACAATGAGCAGTTCTTC. It translates to CAYSLGGSYNEQFF. The chain employs TRBV6-1 and TRBJ2-1; the match to TRBD2 covers 7 bases. Germline CDR1 and CDR2: MNHNS and SASEGT. This CDR3 is 14 amino acids long. With 11 bases clipped from V and 1 base from J, the junction kept 8 bases outside the gene matches.

For this clone: The junction and the germline gene differ at one end; a read error may be behind it. The chain employs TRBV7-7 and TRBJ2-3; TRBD2 matches at 13 bases. Germline values: CDR1 SSHAT, CDR2 FNYEAQ (reference sequence). This CDR3 has 16 residues. CDR3 nucleotide sequence: TGTGCTAGCAGCCTAGGGACTAGCGGGAACACAGATACGCAGTATTTT. Its protein is CASSLGTSGNTDTQYF.

The CDR3 DNA reads TGTGCCAGCAGTTGGGGCTTGAGCTCCTACAATGAGCAGTTCTTC. This gives the protein CASSWGLSSYNEQFF. This chain connects TRBV28 to TRBJ2-1, with a weak D call TRBD1 (5 bases). Germline V gene sequence: CDR1 MDHEN, CDR2 SYDVKM. V lost 4 bases and J lost 0, with 10 bases in between. The CDR3 totals 15 residues. The variable domain in full, completed from reference TRBV28 and TRBJ2-1, reads DVKVTQSSRYLVKRTGEKVFLECVQDMDHENMFWYRQDPGLGLRLIYFSYDVKMKEKGDIPEGYSVSREKKERFSLILESASTNQTSMYLCASSWGLSSYNEQFFGPGTRLTVL.

The rearrangement uses TRBV27 and TRBJ1-2; D remains ambiguous. This CDR3 has 13 amino acids. CDR1 is MNHEY and CDR2 is SMNVEV in the germline V gene (reference sequence). The ends were cut back, 3 bases at V and 3 bases at J, with 8 bases in the middle. As DNA, the CDR3 is TGTGCCAGCAGTTTGGCGGGCTACTATGGCTACACCTTC. It codes for CASSLAGYYGYTF.

The chain couples TRBV4-3 to TRBJ2-2; 7 nucleotides agree with TRBD1. V dropped 0 bases and J dropped 3; count of bases not matched to a gene: 7. CDR1 and CDR2 (germline): LGHNA, YSLEER. The CDR3 contains 17 residues. The CDR3 sequence: CASSQDRRQGHTGELFF. For the CDR3, the DNA is TGCGCCAGCAGCCAAGACCGCAGACAGGGACACACCGGGGAGCTGTTTTTT.

V and J are TRBV6-5 and TRBJ1-1; D is perhaps TRBD1 (6 bases). The V end was cut by 2 bases, the J end by 4 bases, with 11 bases between. This CDR3 region has 14 residues. Per germline, CDR1 MNHEY and CDR2 SVGAGI. Here the CDR3 reads CASSYGGRATEAFF. In DNA form, the CDR3 reads TGTGCCAGCAGTTACGGGGGCAGGGCCACTGAAGCTTTCTTT.

J is TRBJ1-2 and V is TRBV27, with D uncertain. The V gene's germline CDR1 is MNHEY and CDR2 SMNVEV (reference sequence). Between the trimmed V and J ends, which lost 5 bases and 4 bases, there was a span of 17 bases. The CDR3 covers 15 residues. This CDR3 is CASSRNSHNIYGYTF. CDR3 bases: TGTGCCAGCAGTCGTAACAGTCACAACATCTATGGCTACACCTTC.